Sequencing of this T cell receptor beta chain was carried out in a study of T cell responses to AZD1222 COVID-19 vaccine (dated by TCRdb to about 2021). In the study overall: A total of approximately 240 trial participants underwent TCR sequencing, of whom about 210 received two doses of AZD1222 and about 25 received two doses of the MenACWY control vaccine. Trial participants were enrolled by age into subgroups of 18-55, 56-69 and 70-plus years, and around 150, 28 and 57 TCR-sequenced participants, respectively, were included in these subgroups. The research as a whole found: In the small 56-69-year group, the increase in depth fell short of significance, most likely because of low power. Participants were mostly white British, with more females than males. The authors suggested clonal diversity may have been underestimated. Conclusions about previously exposed vaccinees are limited, since just six AZD1222 recipients were seropositive for SARS-CoV-2 at baseline. No day 14 peak-response samples were available, so repertoires were characterized only after the peak T cell response. The vaccine-associated CD4 TCRs covered the entire spike protein, and the dominant responses fell in regions 160-218 and 743-854. Reportedly, almost half of the unique spike-specific TCRs recognized epitopes lying outside the regions that are mutated in the B.1.351 and B.1.1.7 variants. A significant rise in spike-specific TCR breadth and depth was observed after two AZD1222 doses relative to day 0 and relative to MenACWY recipients.

To note about this clone: What this receptor recognizes is not known. There are no base qualities to consult, and no much larger clone falls within one base.

The time point label, as the study defines it: about 28 days (+/-7) after the second vaccine dose. AZD1222 recipients with second doses at about 4 weeks or about 12 weeks were pooled, because spike-specific TCR depth and breadth did not differ between schedules. The vaccinee samples were drawn from two UK trials, COV001 and COV002, one of which was a single-blind randomized controlled phase 2/3 trial testing AZD1222 (ChAdOx1 nCoV-19) in healthy adults. For TCRbeta chain sequencing, PBMC samples from trial participants were taken at day 0 and at day 28 after the second dose. The CDR3 regions of human TCRbeta chains were analyzed by immunosequencing. As for how the authors treated the data: Repertoire TCRs were checked for matches against a reference library of SARS-CoV-2-specific TCRs that had been generated using the MIRA antigen-specificity platform. Breadth was defined as the fraction of unique TCRs that were SARS-CoV-2-associated, and depth was defined as the fraction of total T cells that were SARS-CoV-2-associated. Using the MIRA data, each spike-specific TCR was mapped to the spike region that the TCR reacts to and placed in a CD4 or CD8 class. Log10-transformed breadth and depth values were compared by one-way ANOVA with Sidak's multiple comparisons tests. Here the immuneACCESS table is served through TCRdb, limited to in-frame sequences with V and J called. Missing clones are a known gap in these copies; in checked studies unresolved V genes cover under half, and the rest lacks a known reason. V and J calls and clone size follow that table, whereas D and trimming were derived from the DNA. The sample table lists 130,000 or so clones, about 91% of them with a count of one. The ten largest clones represent about 2.1% of the sample.

Source: peripheral blood, taken 28 days after the second AZD1222 dose. The receptor was isolated from an adult who received the AZD1222 COVID-19 vaccine.

At the DNA level, the sequence is TGTGCCAGCAGCTCTGTCTCGGCGGGGCACTACGAGCAGTACTTC. It encodes CASSSVSAGHYEQYF. The receptor chain draws on TRBV11-2 and TRBJ2-7; possibly the D gene is TRBD2, per 6 matching bases. Including cysteine and phenylalanine, the CDR3 has 15 amino acids. CDR3 DNA only is kept here, 45 bases in frame from base 1. From a lookup of the germline V gene, CDR1 and CDR2 are SGHAT and FQNNGV. V is cut by 4 bases and J by 3 bases, and the space between the germline ends is 16 bases.